One sample yielded the 3 T cell receptor beta chains listed below, sequenced in a study of control samples from healthy donors and cancer patients. Only in-frame clones appear in the TCRdb table, and some are missing; sequencing was by immunoSEQ multiplex PCR. The sample lists 40,000 to 50,000 clones, around 94% occurring once. Sample: blood. The receptors shown here come from a man aged 55 to 70 in good health.

This rearrangement joins TRBV19 to TRBJ2-1; 7 bases agree with TRBD1. CDR1 and CDR2 (germline): LNHDA, SQIVND (reference sequence). The CDR3 is 13 amino acids. V shed 2 bases and J 9 bases; nucleotides not matched to a gene: 4. Here the CDR3 reads CASSIQGVGEQFF. CDR3 DNA sequence: TGTGCCAGTAGTATACAGGGGGTGGGTGAGCAGTTCTTC. Full variable domain (missing parts from reference TRBV19 and TRBJ2-1): DGGITQSPKYLFRKEGQNVTLSCEQNLNHDAMYWYRQDPGQGLRLIYYSQIVNDFQKGDIAEGYSVSREKKESFPLTVTSAQKNPTAFYLCASSIQGVGEQFFGPGTRLTVL.

The chain combines TRBV9 with TRBJ2-1, with 7 positions matching TRBD2. After removal of 6 bases from V and 8 bases from J, the junction contained 17 bases not matched to a gene. CDR3 length equals 16 residues. In germline, CDR1 is SGDLS, CDR2 YYNGEE. DNA of the CDR3: TGTGCCAGCACCGTCCGCGAGGCGGGACTATTCGATGAGCAGTTCTTC. Protein product: CASTVREAGLFDEQFF.

The V gene is TRBV7-9, the J gene TRBJ1-2, with D unclear. Trimming removed 5 bases at V and 5 bases at J, with 18 bases between. In germline, CDR1 is SEHNR, CDR2 FQNEAQ (reference sequence). There are 15 residues in the CDR3. CDR3: CASSRRAGLDYGYTF. CDR3 sequence (DNA): TGTGCCAGCAGCCGAAGGGCAGGACTTGATTATGGCTACACCTTC.